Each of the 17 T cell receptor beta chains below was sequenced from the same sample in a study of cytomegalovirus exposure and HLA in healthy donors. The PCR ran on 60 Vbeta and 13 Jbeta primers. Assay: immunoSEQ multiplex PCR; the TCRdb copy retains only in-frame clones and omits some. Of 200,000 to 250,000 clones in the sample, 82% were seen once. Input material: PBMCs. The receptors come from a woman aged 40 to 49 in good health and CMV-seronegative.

CDR3 residues: CASSGDILAEQYF. The CDR3 DNA reads TGTGCCAGCAGCGGGGACATCCTCGCCGAGCAGTACTTC. The chain carries TRBV5-4 and TRBJ2-7; TRBD1 is a possible D gene (6 bases). V was trimmed by 4 bases and J by 6 bases, leaving 14 bases between them. This CDR3 contains 13 residues. Per germline, CDR1 SGHNT and CDR2 YYREEE (reference sequence).

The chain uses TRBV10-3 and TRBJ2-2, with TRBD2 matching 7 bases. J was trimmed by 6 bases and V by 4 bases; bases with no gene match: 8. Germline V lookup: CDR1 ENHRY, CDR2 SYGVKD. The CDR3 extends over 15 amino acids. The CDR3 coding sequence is TGTGCCATCAGTGCGACTAGCTCGTATCCCGGGGAGCTGTTTTTT. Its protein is CAISATSSYPGELFF.

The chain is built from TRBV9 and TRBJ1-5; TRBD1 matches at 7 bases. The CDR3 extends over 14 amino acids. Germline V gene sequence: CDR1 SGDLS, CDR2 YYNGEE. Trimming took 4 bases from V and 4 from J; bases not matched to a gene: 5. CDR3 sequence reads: CASSPGQPNQPQHF. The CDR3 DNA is TGTGCCAGCAGCCCGGGACAGCCGAATCAGCCCCAGCATTTT.

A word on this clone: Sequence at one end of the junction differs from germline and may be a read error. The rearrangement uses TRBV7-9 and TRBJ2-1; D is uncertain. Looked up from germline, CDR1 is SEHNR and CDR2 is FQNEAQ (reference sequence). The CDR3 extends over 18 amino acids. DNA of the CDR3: TGTTCCAGCAGCTTAGTGAATCGGCTAGTATTAGAGTACAATGAGCAGTTCTTC. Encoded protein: CSSSLVNRLVLEYNEQFF.

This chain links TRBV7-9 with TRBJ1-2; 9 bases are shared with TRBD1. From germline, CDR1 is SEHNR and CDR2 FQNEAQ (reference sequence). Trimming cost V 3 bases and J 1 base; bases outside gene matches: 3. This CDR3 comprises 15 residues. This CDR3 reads CASSLGDRDNYGYTF. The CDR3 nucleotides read TGTGCCAGCAGCTTGGGGGACAGGGATAACTATGGCTACACCTTC. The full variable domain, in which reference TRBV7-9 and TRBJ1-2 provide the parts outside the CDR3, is DTGVSQNPRHKITKRGQNVTFRCDPISEHNRLYWYRQTLGQGPEFLTYFQNEAQLEKSRLLSDRFSAERPKGSFSTLEIQRTEQGDSAMYLCASSLGDRDNYGYTFGSGTRLTVV.

The CDR3 DNA is TGTGCCAGCAGGGACAACACAGTACAGCGGGAGGGCCCGATCGAGCAGTACTTC. Amino acid sequence: CASRDNTVQREGPIEQYF. V is TRBV6-4 and J is TRBJ2-7; TRBD2 matches at 10 bases. The V gene's germline CDR1 is MRHNA and CDR2 SNTAGT. The CDR3 sequence is 18 residues long. V was clipped by 6 bases and J by 6 bases; unmatched bases: 20.

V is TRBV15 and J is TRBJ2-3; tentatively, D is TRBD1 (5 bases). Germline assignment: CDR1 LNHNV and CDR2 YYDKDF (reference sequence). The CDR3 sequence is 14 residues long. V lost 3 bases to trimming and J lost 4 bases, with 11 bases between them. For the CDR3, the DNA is TGTGCCACCAGCAGTAGGCAGGGTCCAGATACGCAGTATTTT. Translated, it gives CATSSRQGPDTQYF.

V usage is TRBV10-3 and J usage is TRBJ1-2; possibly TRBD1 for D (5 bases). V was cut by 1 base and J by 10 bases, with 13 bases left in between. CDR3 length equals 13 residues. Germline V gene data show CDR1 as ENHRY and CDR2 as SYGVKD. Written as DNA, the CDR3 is TGTGCCATCAGTGAGTTGATCAAGGGGCCCTACACCTTC. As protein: CAISELIKGPYTF.

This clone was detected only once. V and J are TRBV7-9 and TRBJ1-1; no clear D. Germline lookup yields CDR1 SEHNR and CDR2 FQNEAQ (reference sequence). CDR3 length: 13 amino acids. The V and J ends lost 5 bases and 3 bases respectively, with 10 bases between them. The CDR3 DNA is TGTGCCAGCAGCCCACTAATGGACACTGAAGCTTTCTTT. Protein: CASSPLMDTEAFF.

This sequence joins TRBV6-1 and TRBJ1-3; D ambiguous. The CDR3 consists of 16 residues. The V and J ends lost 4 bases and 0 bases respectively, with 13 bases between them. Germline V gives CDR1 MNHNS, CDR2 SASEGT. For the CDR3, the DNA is TGTGCCAGCAGTGTTGAGCGGACGAGCTCTGGAAACACCATATATTTT. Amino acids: CASSVERTSSGNTIYF.

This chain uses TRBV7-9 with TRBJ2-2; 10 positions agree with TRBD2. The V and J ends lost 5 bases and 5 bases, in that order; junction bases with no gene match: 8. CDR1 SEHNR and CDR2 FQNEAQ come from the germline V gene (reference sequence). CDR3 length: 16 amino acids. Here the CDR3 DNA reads TGTGCCAGCAGCGCCACCAGCGGGAGGGTAACCGGGGAGCTGTTTTTT. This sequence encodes CASSATSGRVTGELFF. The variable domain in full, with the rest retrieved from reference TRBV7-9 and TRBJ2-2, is DTGVSQNPRHKITKRGQNVTFRCDPISEHNRLYWYRQTLGQGPEFLTYFQNEAQLEKSRLLSDRFSAERPKGSFSTLEIQRTEQGDSAMYLCASSATSGRVTGELFFGEGSRLTVL.

The CDR3 loop reads CASSQPGLTGYEQYF. The CDR3 DNA follows: TGTGCCAGCAGCCAACCAGGGCTCACCGGGTACGAGCAGTACTTC. The V gene is TRBV4-2, the J gene TRBJ2-7, with D possibly being TRBD1 (5 bases). CDR3 length: 15 amino acids. Germline values: CDR1 LGHNA, CDR2 YNFKEQ. Trimming left V 2 bases short and J 4 bases short, with 15 bases between.

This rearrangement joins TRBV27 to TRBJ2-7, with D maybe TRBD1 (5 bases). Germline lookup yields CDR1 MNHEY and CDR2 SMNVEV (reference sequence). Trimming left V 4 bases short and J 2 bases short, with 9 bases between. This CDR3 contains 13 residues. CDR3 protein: CASSYQGPYEQYF. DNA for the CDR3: TGTGCCAGCAGTTACCAGGGCCCCTACGAGCAGTACTTC.

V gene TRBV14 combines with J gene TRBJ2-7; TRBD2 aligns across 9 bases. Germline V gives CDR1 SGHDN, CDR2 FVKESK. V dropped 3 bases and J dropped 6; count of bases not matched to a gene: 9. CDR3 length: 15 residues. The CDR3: CASSQLSGSLVEQYF. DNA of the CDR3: TGTGCCAGCAGCCAGCTTAGCGGGAGTTTGGTCGAGCAGTACTTC.

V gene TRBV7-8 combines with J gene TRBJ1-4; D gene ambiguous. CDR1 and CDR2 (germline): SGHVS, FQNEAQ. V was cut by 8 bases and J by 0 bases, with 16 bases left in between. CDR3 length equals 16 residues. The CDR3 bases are TGTGCCAGCCAGCACGAGCGGAGAGCAACTAATGAAAAACTGTTTTTT. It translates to CASQHERRATNEKLFF.

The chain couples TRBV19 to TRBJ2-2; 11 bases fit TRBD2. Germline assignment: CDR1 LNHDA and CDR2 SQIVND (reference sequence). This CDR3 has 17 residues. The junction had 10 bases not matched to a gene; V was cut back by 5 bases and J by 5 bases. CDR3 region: CASSRLAGTLRTGELFF. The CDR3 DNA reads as TGTGCCAGTAGTCGACTAGCGGGAACCCTCCGAACCGGGGAGCTGTTTTTT.

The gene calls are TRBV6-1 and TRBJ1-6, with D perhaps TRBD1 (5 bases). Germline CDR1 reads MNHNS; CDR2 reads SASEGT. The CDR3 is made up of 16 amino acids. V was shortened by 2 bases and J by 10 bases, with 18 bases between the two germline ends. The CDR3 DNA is TGTGCCAGCAGTGAAAATGAAAGGGACTTAAGATCACCCCTCCACTTT. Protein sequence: CASSENERDLRSPLHF.